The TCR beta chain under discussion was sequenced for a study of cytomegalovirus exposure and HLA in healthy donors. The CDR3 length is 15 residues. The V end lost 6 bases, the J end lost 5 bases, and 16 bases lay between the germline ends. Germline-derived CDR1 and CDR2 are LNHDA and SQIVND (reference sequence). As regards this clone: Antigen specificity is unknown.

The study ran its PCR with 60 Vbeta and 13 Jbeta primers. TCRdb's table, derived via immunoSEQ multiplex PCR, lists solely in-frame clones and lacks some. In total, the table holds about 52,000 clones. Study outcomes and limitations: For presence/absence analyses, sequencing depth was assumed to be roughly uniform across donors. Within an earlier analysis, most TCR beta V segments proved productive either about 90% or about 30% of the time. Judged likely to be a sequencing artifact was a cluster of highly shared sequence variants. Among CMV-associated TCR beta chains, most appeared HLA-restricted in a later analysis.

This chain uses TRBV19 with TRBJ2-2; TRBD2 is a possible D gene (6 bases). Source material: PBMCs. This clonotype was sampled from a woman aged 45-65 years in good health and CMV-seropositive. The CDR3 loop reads CASSQGGLWTGELFF. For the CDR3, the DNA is TGTGCCAGTAGCCAGGGAGGATTGTGGACCGGGGAGCTGTTTTTT.